The present T cell receptor (beta chain) was sequenced within a study of OX40 agonist ivuxolimab in advanced cancers. Germline lookup yields CDR1 MGHDK and CDR2 SYGVNS. The CDR3 is 15 residues long. With 6 bases removed from V and 3 bases from J, the gap between germline ends came to 15 bases. Profiled with immunoSEQ multiplex PCR; TCRdb holds only in-frame clones, not every one. The sample gives some 38,000 clones, 80% to 90% of which show up once; approximately 46% is in the top ten. This clone has only one observation. The receptor was derived from an adult with an advanced solid tumor such as melanoma, head and neck, liver or kidney cancer. Material: CD4+ or CD8+ T cells sorted from blood, obtained in a trial of the OX40 agonist ivuxolimab. The chain is built from TRBV25-1 and TRBJ2-1; perhaps TRBD2 as D (5 bases). The CDR3 reads CASRSPGKYYNEQFF. The CDR3 region has the DNA TGTGCCAGCAGATCGCCGGGAAAGTACTACAATGAGCAGTTCTTC.